The clone carrying this TCR beta chain turned up a few times. Antigen specificity is unknown. This sample was taken from a study of identical twins. Study-wide results and limits: Possibly, invariant MAIT and iNKT cells partly confounded zero-insertion analyses.

The CDR3 contains 12 residues. Per germline, CDR1 SEHNR and CDR2 FQNEAQ (reference sequence). The V gene lost 9 bases and the J gene lost 4 bases, with 11 bases spanning the gap. TCRdb fed the 5' RACE reads into MiXCR, producing one record per CDR3 protein. This table holds about 790,000 distinct CDR3 sequences, roughly 20% found once. Separately, the same data were catalogued under a study of T cells expressing NK-cell markers.

V gene TRBV7-9 combines with J gene TRBJ2-3; D uncertain. This TCR derives from a woman between 18 and 29 years old in good health. Specimen: PBMCs. Written as DNA, the CDR3 is TGTGCCAGTAGGGCCCCGTCAGATACGCAGTATTTT. Residues: CASRAPSDTQYF.